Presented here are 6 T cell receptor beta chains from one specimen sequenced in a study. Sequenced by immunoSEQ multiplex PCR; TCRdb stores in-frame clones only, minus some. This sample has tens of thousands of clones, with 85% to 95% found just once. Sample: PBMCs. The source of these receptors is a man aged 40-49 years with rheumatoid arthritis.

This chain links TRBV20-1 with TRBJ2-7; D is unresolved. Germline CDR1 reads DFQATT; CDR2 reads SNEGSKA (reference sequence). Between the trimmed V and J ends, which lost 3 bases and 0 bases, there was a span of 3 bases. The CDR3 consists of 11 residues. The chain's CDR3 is CSASDSYEQYF. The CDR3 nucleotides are TGCAGTGCTAGCGACTCCTACGAGCAGTACTTC.

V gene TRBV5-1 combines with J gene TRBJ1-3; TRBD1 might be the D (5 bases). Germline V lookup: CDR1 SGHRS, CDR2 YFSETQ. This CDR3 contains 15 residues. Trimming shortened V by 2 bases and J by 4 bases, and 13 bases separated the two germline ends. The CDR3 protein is CASSFFGAEGNTIYF. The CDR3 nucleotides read TGCGCCAGCAGCTTTTTCGGGGCAGAAGGAAACACCATATATTTT.

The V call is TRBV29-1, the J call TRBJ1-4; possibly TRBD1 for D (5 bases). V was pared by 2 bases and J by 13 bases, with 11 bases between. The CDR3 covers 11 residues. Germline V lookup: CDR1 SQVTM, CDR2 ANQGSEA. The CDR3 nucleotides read TGCAGCGTTGAAAGGGGAAAGGGACTGTTTTTT. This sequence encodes CSVERGKGLFF. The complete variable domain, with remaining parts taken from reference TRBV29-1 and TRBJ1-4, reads SAVISQKPSRDICQRGTSLTIQCQVDSQVTMMFWYRQQPGQSLTLIATANQGSEATYESGFVIDKFPISRPNLTFSTLTVSNMSPEDSSIYLCSVERGKGLFFGSGTQLSVL.

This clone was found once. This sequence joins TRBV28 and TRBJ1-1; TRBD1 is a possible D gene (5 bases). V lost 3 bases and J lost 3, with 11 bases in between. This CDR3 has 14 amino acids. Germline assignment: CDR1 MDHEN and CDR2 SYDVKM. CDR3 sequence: CASSFDSSDTEAFF. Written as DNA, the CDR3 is TGTGCCAGCAGTTTCGACAGCTCGGACACTGAAGCTTTCTTT.

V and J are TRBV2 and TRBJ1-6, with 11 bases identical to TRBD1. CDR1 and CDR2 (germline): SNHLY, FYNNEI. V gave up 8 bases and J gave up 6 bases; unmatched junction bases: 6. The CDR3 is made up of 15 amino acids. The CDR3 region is CASVDRGRGNSPLHF. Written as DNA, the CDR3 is TGTGCCAGCGTGGACAGGGGGCGAGGTAATTCACCCCTCCACTTT.

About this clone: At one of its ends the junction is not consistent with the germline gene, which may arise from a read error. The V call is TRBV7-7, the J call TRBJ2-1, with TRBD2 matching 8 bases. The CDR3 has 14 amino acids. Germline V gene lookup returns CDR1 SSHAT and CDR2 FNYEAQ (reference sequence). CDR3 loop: CASSLGAGAYEQFF. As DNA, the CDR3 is TGTGCTAGCAGCTTGGGAGCGGGAGCCTATGAGCAGTTCTTC.